There are many counts of the clone carrying this T cell receptor beta chain. The antigen remains undetermined. This specimen comes from a study of response to subunit inactivated influenza vaccine. TCRdb re-called the RT-PCR reads with MiXCR, one entry per CDR3 protein. The sample consists of hundreds of thousands of distinct CDR3 sequences, approximately 10% of them appearing once. Study-wide findings and caveats: That few new T cells are recruited by each seasonal influenza vaccination was the authors' suggestion.

Germline CDR1 reads WSHSY; CDR2 reads SAAADI. The CDR3 is made up of 12 amino acids. The germline V and J ends were trimmed by 5 bases and 4 bases, with 7 bases remaining between them. The sequence derives from a man over 45 who received an inactivated influenza vaccine. The chain couples TRBV10-2 to TRBJ2-3; unclear D gene. The sample here was PBMCs from blood, taken on the day of vaccination. CDR3 DNA: TGCGCCAGCAGTTGGGGTCCAGATACGCAGTATTTT. Protein product: CASSWGPDTQYF.